One and the same sample provided the 19 T cell receptor beta chains below, sequenced in a study of breast tumors, draining lymph nodes, adjacent tissues. MiXCR was run by TCRdb on the multiplex PCR reads, yielding one entry per CDR3 protein. The table lists more than 200,000 distinct CDR3 sequences, about 32% of them singletons, with over 1.1% in the top ten. Breast cancer patients provided tissue from their axillary draining lymph nodes. The specimen sequenced was axillary lymph node tissue. The receptors originated from a female donor with breast cancer. Some clones in this sample may be carry-over from other donors' samples.

This clonotype was counted many times. The J gene is TRBJ2-7, the V gene TRBV5-1; D perhaps matches TRBD2 (6 bases). V was shortened by 4 bases and J by 4 bases, with 18 bases between the two germline ends. Germline V gene lookup returns CDR1 SGHRS and CDR2 YFSETQ. This CDR3 is 15 amino acids long. The CDR3 sequence: CASSVEGGPPYEQYF. The CDR3 DNA reads TGCGCCAGCAGCGTCGAGGGAGGCCCCCCGTACGAGCAGTACTTC.

This clonotype was observed once. J is TRBJ1-2 and V is TRBV29-1; D is ambiguous. The CDR3 length is 12 residues. V was cut by 8 bases and J by 6 bases, with 16 bases left in between. Germline assignment: CDR1 SQVTM and CDR2 ANQGSEA. As DNA, the CDR3 is TGCAGCATCACACTCGGGGTGGATGGCTACACCTTC. This sequence encodes CSITLGVDGYTF. Filled out from reference TRBV29-1 and TRBJ1-2, the complete variable domain reads SAVISQKPSRDICQRGTSLTIQCQVDSQVTMMFWYRQQPGQSLTLIATANQGSEATYESGFVIDKFPISRPNLTFSTLTVSNMSPEDSSIYLCSITLGVDGYTFGSGTRLTVV.

This clonotype was seen at least ten times. The V gene is TRBV9, the J gene TRBJ2-7; no definite D call. Germline CDR1 reads SGDLS; CDR2 reads YYNGEE. The CDR3 contains 14 residues. V was clipped by 4 bases and J by 0 bases, with 11 bases between them. For the CDR3, the DNA is TGTGCCAGCAGCCCACTGACTCGCTCCTACGAGCAGTACTTC. This sequence encodes CASSPLTRSYEQYF.

In this sample, this clonotype turned up many times. The V gene is TRBV18, the J gene TRBJ1-6; D might be TRBD1 (5 bases). Germline-derived CDR1 and CDR2 are KGHSH and LQKENI. The CDR3 is 14 residues long. V lost 3 bases, J lost 6 bases, and 9 bases lay in between. The CDR3 is CASSPQGGNSPLHF. The CDR3 DNA reads as TGTGCCAGCTCACCCCAGGGTGGTAATTCACCCCTCCACTTT.

To note about this clonotype: The conserved closing phenylalanine or tryptophan is absent in this CDR3, likely reflecting a read error. It is unclear where the CDR3 begins or ends on the DNA, so no DNA is shown, and the CDR3 is as TCRdb lists it. The chain combines TRBV20-1 with TRBJ2-5. Including both end residues, the CDR3 is 8 amino acids long. Germline V lookup: CDR1 DFQATT, CDR2 SNEGSKA (reference sequence). The chain's CDR3 is CSARDLTQ.

The chain couples TRBV28 to TRBJ2-4, with D possibly TRBD2 on 6 matching bases. CDR3 length: 15 amino acids. Trimming removed 5 bases at V and 0 bases at J, with 11 bases between. Per the germline V gene, CDR1 is MDHEN and CDR2 is SYDVKM. CDR3 bases: TGTGCCAGCAGTCTGGGAGGTAAAGCCAAAAACATTCAGTACTTC. This codes for CASSLGGKAKNIQYF.

This clonotype was recorded once. The genes are TRBV2 and TRBJ1-2; the D is unclear. This CDR3 contains 13 residues. Trimming took 4 bases from V and 3 from J, leaving 9 bases between them. The germline V gene has CDR1 SNHLY and CDR2 FYNNEI. This chain's CDR3 is CASSVSGDYGYTF. The CDR3 DNA sequence: TGTGCCAGCAGTGTTAGCGGGGACTATGGCTACACCTTC.

Concerning this clonotype: A much larger clone is a single base away; this may be a read error. The chain combines TRBV13 with TRBJ2-1, with 12 bases matching TRBD2. The V segment lost 5 bases and the J segment 16 bases; nucleotides outside the gene matches: 6. CDR1 is PRHDT, CDR2 FYEKMQ, per germline (reference sequence). CDR3 length: 12 amino acids. Written as DNA, the CDR3 is TGTGCCAGCAGCGCCCGGACTAGCGGGAATTTCTTC. Translation: CASSARTSGNFF.

This clonotype occurred many times. This sequence joins TRBV12-3 or TRBV12-4 and TRBJ2-1, with 13 bases matching TRBD2. The CDR3 runs to 18 residues. The V and J ends lost 2 bases and 2 bases, in that order; junction bases with no gene match: 6. CDR3 DNA sequence: TGTGCCAGCAGTTTAATTCCCGGGACTAGCGGGACCTACAATGAGCAGTTCTTC. It yields the protein CASSLIPGTSGTYNEQFF.

This clonotype was seen many times. The rearrangement uses TRBV5-1 and TRBJ2-7, with D possibly called TRBD1 or TRBD2 (6 bases each). V lost 4 bases and J lost 6, with 17 bases in between. The CDR3 sequence is 14 residues long. CDR1 and CDR2 from the germline V gene are SGHRS and YFSETQ. The CDR3 sequence is CASSPDPGGGEQYF. The CDR3 DNA follows: TGCGCCAGCAGCCCGGACCCAGGAGGGGGCGAGCAGTACTTC.

J is TRBJ2-5 and V is TRBV15; 9 nucleotides match TRBD1. The germline V gene encodes CDR1 LNHNV and CDR2 YYDKDF (reference sequence). Losses at the gene ends were 4 bases for V and 5 bases for J; bases not matched to a gene: 8. This CDR3 is built from 15 residues. The CDR3 region has the DNA TGTGCCACCAGCACCGATACAGGGGGCCCGGAGACCCAGTACTTC. It encodes CATSTDTGGPETQYF. The whole variable domain, filled in from reference TRBV15 and TRBJ2-5, reads DAMVIQNPRYQVTQFGKPVTLSCSQTLNHNVMYWYQQKSSQAPKLLFHYYDKDFNNEADTPDNFQSRRPNTSFCFLDIRSPGLGDTAMYLCATSTDTGGPETQYFGPGTRLLVL.

This clonotype was found many times. The V and J genes are TRBV19 and TRBJ2-7; 8 bases align to TRBD1. After removal of 4 bases from V and 4 bases from J, the junction contained 9 bases not matched to a gene. Germline V gene lookup returns CDR1 LNHDA and CDR2 SQIVND (reference sequence). The CDR3 contains 15 residues. The CDR3 bases are TGTGCCAGTAGTACACTCAGGGGGCGTTGGTACGAGCAGTACTTC. It yields the protein CASSTLRGRWYEQYF.

The table lists this clonotype with many counts. The J gene is TRBJ2-3, the V gene TRBV20-1; weak D call: TRBD1 (5 bases). V lost 3 bases and J 6 bases, leaving 13 bases between the germline ends. The CDR3 consists of 13 residues. Per germline, CDR1 DFQATT and CDR2 SNEGSKA (reference sequence). The CDR3 reads CSASLQGPDTQYF. CDR3 nucleotide sequence: TGCAGTGCTAGTTTGCAGGGTCCCGATACGCAGTATTTT.

This clonotype was detected ten times or more. This chain uses TRBV11-2 with TRBJ2-3; D possibly uses TRBD1 or TRBD2 (5 bases each). Between the trimmed V and J ends, which lost 5 bases and 14 bases, there was a span of 17 bases. The CDR3 has 12 residues. Germline values: CDR1 SGHAT, CDR2 FQNNGV. CDR3 nucleotides: TGTGCCAGCAGCAATTCCGGGACCTCTCGGTATTTT. Amino acid sequence: CASSNSGTSRYF.

This clonotype was counted many times. This chain links TRBV5-1 with TRBJ2-7; D is ambiguous. The CDR3 contains 13 residues. The germline CDR1 and CDR2 sequences are SGHRS and YFSETQ. Trimming took 1 base from V and 7 from J, leaving 12 bases between them. The CDR3: CASSLTPLREQYF. The CDR3 DNA reads as TGCGCCAGCAGCTTGACCCCCCTACGGGAGCAGTACTTC.

This clonotype has at least ten counts. The V call is TRBV7-2, the J call TRBJ2-1; 7 bases are shared with TRBD2. CDR3 length: 20 residues. In germline, CDR1 is SGHTA, CDR2 FQGNSA. After removal of 6 bases from V and 0 bases from J, the junction contained 20 bases not matched to a gene. Written as DNA, the CDR3 is TGTGCCAGCAGTTTTCGACTAGCAAGTTCCCTCTCGCACTCCTACAATGAGCAGTTCTTC. Translating it yields CASSFRLASSLSHSYNEQFF. The full variable domain, its missing parts supplied by reference TRBV7-2 and TRBJ2-1, is GAGVSQSPSNKVTEKGKDVELRCDPISGHTALYWYRQSLGQGLEFLIYFQGNSAPDKSGLPSDRFSAERTGGSVSTLTIQRTQQEDSAVYLCASSFRLASSLSHSYNEQFFGPGTRLTVL.

This clonotype was counted between two and nine times. A junction end diverges from the germline sequence, so it may reflect a read error. The chain has TRBV19 and TRBJ1-4; unclear D gene. Looked up from germline, CDR1 is LNHDA and CDR2 is SQIVND (reference sequence). The CDR3 extends over 14 amino acids. The CDR3 nucleotides are TGTGCCAGTAGCGGAGGGTTCCATAATGGAAAACTGTTTTTT. It encodes CASSGGFHNGKLFF.

In this sample, this clonotype turned up a few times. A read error is possible here, since a much larger clone lies one base away. The chain joins TRBV6-4 to TRBJ1-2, with 7 bases that match TRBD1. V shed 5 bases, J shed 7 bases, and the junction held 4 bases outside the gene matches. The germline V gene encodes CDR1 MRHNA and CDR2 SNTAGT. The CDR3 covers 12 residues. The CDR3 sequence: CASSHRGIGYTF. CDR3 nucleotide sequence: TGTGCCAGCAGTCACAGGGGAATTGGCTACACCTTC.

The genes are TRBV30 and TRBJ1-6; weak D call: TRBD1 (6 bases). V was clipped by 8 bases and J by 5 bases, with 16 bases between them. The CDR3 consists of 14 residues. Germline V lookup: CDR1 GTSNPN, CDR2 SVGIG (reference sequence). As DNA, the CDR3 is TGTGCCAATAGGCTGAGGGACAATAATTCACCCCTCCACTTT. Protein sequence: CANRLRDNNSPLHF.